Below are 18 T cell receptor beta chains sequenced from a single sample in a study of blood T cell repertoires in COVID-19. Repertoires were generated with immunoSEQ multiplex PCR, while TCRdb's copy carries only in-frame clones and drops some. The sample records over 150,000 clones, roughly 82% being singletons. Sample: PBMCs or T cells enriched from blood (not recorded which). These receptors were taken from a man aged 35 to 55 who had recovered from COVID-19.

The rearrangement uses TRBV3-1 (or the pseudogene TRBV3-2) and TRBJ2-1, with D possibly being TRBD2 (6 bases). The CDR3 is 16 amino acids. CDR1 and CDR2 from the germline V gene are LGHDT and YNNKEL (reference sequence). The germline V and J ends were trimmed by 1 base and 10 bases, with 20 bases remaining between them. CDR3 coding DNA: TGTGCCAGCAGCCAAGTCGGGGGTTCTCCTTTAGGGGAGCAGTTCTTC. Translation: CASSQVGGSPLGEQFF.

The V gene is TRBV5-4, the J gene TRBJ1-3; D possibly corresponds to TRBD1 (5 bases). Germline-derived CDR1 and CDR2 are SGHNT and YYREEE (reference sequence). The CDR3 has 17 residues. The V end lost 4 bases, the J end lost 0 bases, and 17 bases lay between the germline ends. CDR3 nucleotides: TGTGCCAGCAGCCCAGGTTTGGGGGGTTACTCTGGAAACACCATATATTTT. This gives the protein CASSPGLGGYSGNTIYF.

The chain links TRBV5-1 to TRBJ1-2; 7 bases map to TRBD1. Germline assignment: CDR1 SGHRS and CDR2 YFSETQ. CDR3 length: 12 amino acids. J gave up 10 bases and V 4 bases, and 7 bases lay outside the gene matches. DNA for the CDR3: TGCGCCAGCAGCACGACAGGGCCGCCCTACACCTTC. Translation: CASSTTGPPYTF.

There are a few counts of this clone. This chain connects TRBV7-7 to TRBJ2-5, with 8 bases identical to TRBD1. Germline lookup yields CDR1 SSHAT and CDR2 FNYEAQ (reference sequence). The CDR3 length is 16 residues. With 1 base clipped from V and 2 bases from J, the junction kept 6 bases outside the gene matches. The DNA of the CDR3 is TGTGCCAGCAGCTTAGGGTCCTACAGGGGGCAAGAGACCCAGTACTTC. Translation gives CASSLGSYRGQETQYF.

This clone appeared once. The chain recombines TRBV21-1 with TRBJ1-3; TRBD1 reflects the table's D call only, with no check against the DNA. TRBV21-1 is termed a pseudogene. The CDR3 sequence is 17 residues long. The CDR3 loop is CASSKLGQDNSGNTIYF. The CDR3 DNA is TGTGCCAGCAGCAAACTGGGACAGGACAACTCTGGAAACACCATATATTTT.

V usage is TRBV30 and J usage is TRBJ1-6; D is unclear. Trimming took off 0 bases at V and 14 bases at J, with 8 bases between the two ends. Germline CDR1 GTSNPN, CDR2 SVGIG (reference sequence). The CDR3 covers 11 residues. The DNA of the CDR3 is TGTGCCTGGAGTGTACAGATCACCCTCCACTTT. Protein: CAWSVQITLHF.

This rearrangement joins TRBV18 to TRBJ2-3; TRBD1 might be the D (5 bases). V lost 3 bases to trimming and J lost 2 bases, with 18 bases between them. Germline assignment: CDR1 KGHSH and CDR2 LQKENI. The CDR3 has 17 residues. The DNA of the CDR3 is TGTGCCAGCTCACCGGTAACAGGCGTCATTGTCACAGATACGCAGTATTTT. Translation: CASSPVTGVIVTDTQYF.

The rearrangement links TRBV5-1 to TRBJ2-3; 10 bases are a match to TRBD1. The CDR3 runs 15 residues. Germline trimming cut 4 bases from V and 3 bases from J; bases unmatched to any gene: 5. Germline V CDR1 and CDR2: SGHRS, YFSETQ. The CDR3 coding sequence is TGCGCCAGCAGCCCGGGACAGGGGTGGACAGATACGCAGTATTTT. Translated: CASSPGQGWTDTQYF.

This clone has a handful of counts. The rearrangement uses TRBV18 and TRBJ1-2; weak D call: TRBD1 (6 bases). Trimming took 3 bases from V and 4 from J, leaving 9 bases between them. This CDR3 contains 13 residues. Germline CDR1 and CDR2: KGHSH and LQKENI. The CDR3 spells CASSPGHPYGYTF. CDR3 DNA: TGTGCCAGCTCACCGGGACACCCCTATGGCTACACCTTC.

The J gene is TRBJ2-7, the V gene TRBV5-6; D unclear. The CDR3 is 11 amino acids. Trimming pared 3 bases from V and 7 bases from J, leaving 8 bases between. Germline CDR1 reads SGHDT; CDR2 reads YYEEEE. CDR3 protein: CASSSNYEQYV. CDR3 DNA: TGTGCCAGCAGCTCTAACTATGAGCAGTACGTC.

This rearrangement joins TRBV5-1 to TRBJ1-5, with 7 bases matching TRBD1. Trimming took 4 bases from V and 3 from J; bases not matched to a gene: 10. Germline values: CDR1 SGHRS, CDR2 YFSETQ. CDR3 length equals 16 residues. The DNA for the CDR3 is TGCGCCAGCAGCCCCGGTCCCGGGACAGACAATCAGCCCCAGCATTTT. It encodes CASSPGPGTDNQPQHF. The full variable domain, in which reference TRBV5-1 and TRBJ1-5 provide the parts outside the CDR3, is KAGVTQTPRYLIKTRGQQVTLSCSPISGHRSVSWYQQTPGQGLQFLFEYFSETQRNKGNFPGRFSGRQFSNSRSEMNVSTLELGDSALYLCASSPGPGTDNQPQHFGDGTRLSIL.

The chain recombines TRBV4-2 with TRBJ2-1, with TRBD2 matching over 9 bases. V lost 4 bases to trimming and J lost 5 bases; unmatched junction nucleotides: 6. Per germline, CDR1 LGHNA and CDR2 YNFKEQ. This CDR3 region has 15 residues. In DNA form, the CDR3 reads TGTGCCAGCAGCCGCGGGACTAGCTCGAACAATGAGCAGTTCTTC. As protein: CASSRGTSSNNEQFF.

V usage is TRBV11-3 and J usage is TRBJ2-1, with 11 bases identical to TRBD2. The J segment lost 9 bases and the V segment lost 4 bases, leaving 14 bases of the junction unmatched. Germline V lookup: CDR1 SGHNT, CDR2 YENEEA. The CDR3 spans 17 residues. The CDR3 DNA reads TGTGCCAGCAGCTCCTACACACTAGCGGGAGAGCTTGGTGAGCAGTTCTTC. Protein product: CASSSYTLAGELGEQFF.

The chain uses TRBV19 and TRBJ2-1; 12 bases are a match to TRBD2. V was clipped by 7 bases and J by 9 bases; unmatched bases: 10. The length of the CDR3 is 15 residues. Germline CDR1 is LNHDA and CDR2 is SQIVND (reference sequence). Written as DNA, the CDR3 is TGTGCCAGTACCCCGACTAGCGGGAGTCTTGGTGAGCAGTTCTTC. It codes for CASTPTSGSLGEQFF.

The chain employs TRBV15 and TRBJ1-6, with 9 bases aligning to TRBD1. The CDR3 contains 15 residues. V was pared by 2 bases and J by 7 bases, with 3 bases of the junction left unmatched. The germline CDR1 and CDR2 sequences are LNHNV and YYDKDF (reference sequence). CDR3 coding DNA: TGTGCCACCAGCAGACTGACAGGGGGAAATTCACCCCTCCACTTT. Its translation is CATSRLTGGNSPLHF.

The chain links TRBV19 to TRBJ2-5; 8 bases are a match to TRBD1. This CDR3 has 16 amino acids. The V gene's germline CDR1 is LNHDA and CDR2 SQIVND (reference sequence). V trimming: 3 bases; J trimming: 1 base; junction bases outside the gene matches: 7. CDR3 sequence reads: CASSITGGNGQETQYF. The CDR3 DNA reads TGTGCCAGTAGTATTACAGGGGGGAATGGCCAAGAGACCCAGTACTTC.

V and J are TRBV6-6 and TRBJ2-1; 9 positions agree with TRBD2. The length of the CDR3 is 16 residues. Trimming at V came to 4 bases and at J to 8 bases, leaving 12 bases not matched to a gene. CDR1 MNHNY and CDR2 SVGAGI come from the germline V gene (reference sequence). CDR3 amino acids: CASSFGAAGGDDEQFF. In DNA form, the CDR3 reads TGTGCCAGCAGTTTTGGAGCGGCGGGAGGGGATGATGAGCAGTTCTTC.

The chain recombines TRBV6-2 or TRBV6-3 with TRBJ1-2; D gene unclear. The germline gives CDR1 MNHEY, CDR2 SVGEGT. Trimming left V 6 bases short and J 4 bases short, with 12 bases between. The CDR3 has 13 residues. The CDR3 sequence: CASSLDMLYGYTF. For the CDR3, the DNA is TGTGCCAGCAGCCTAGACATGCTCTATGGCTACACCTTC.